This T cell receptor (beta chain) was retrieved from a study of sequential checkpoint blockade in melanoma. Study background: First-line arms were nivolumab then ipilimumab, or the reverse, randomized 1:1. Maintenance nivolumab came after either treatment sequence.

TCRdb keeps only in-frame clones here, not all; method: immunoSEQ multiplex PCR. The top ten hold 17% of the sample, which has 25,000 to 30,000 clones, 83% seen once. This clone was seen a handful of times. There are 14 residues in the CDR3. The V end lost 5 bases, the J end lost 6 bases, and 16 bases lay between the germline ends. The germline V gene encodes CDR1 LNHDA and CDR2 SQIVND (reference sequence). As to treatment: randomized to nivolumab then ipilimumab (arm A) or the reverse (arm B). No patient had prior DNA-damaging chemotherapy. From thawed PBMCs, live CD3+CD8+ cells negative for CD19 and CD56 were sorted.

This sequence originates from a human donor with melanoma. The rearrangement links TRBV19 to TRBJ1-2; a possible D gene is TRBD1 (5 bases). The specimen was CD8+ T cells sorted from blood (inferred from file names), collected from a patient given nivolumab and ipilimumab in sequence. CDR3 region: CASSPAPTVNGYTF. In DNA form, the CDR3 reads TGTGCCAGTAGTCCCGCCCCGACAGTGAATGGCTACACCTTC.